This entry lists 22 T cell receptor beta chains sequenced from one sample in a study of T cell responses to AZD1222 COVID-19 vaccine (dated by TCRdb to the early 2020s). Libraries were made using the immunoSEQ multiplex PCR assay. TCRdb retrieved this table from immuneACCESS and kept in-frame rearrangements only. Not all clones are present; in checked studies, unresolved V genes account for under half, and no reason is known for the remainder. Counted in this sample were about 99,000 clones; approximately 88% of them appeared once. The ten largest clones capture more than 20% of the sample. Reading the label with the study, this specimen's time point is: baseline before first vaccination. This sample comprised peripheral blood, obtained on day 0 of AZD1222 vaccination. The receptors were sampled from an adult in good health.

V gene TRBV24-1 combines with J gene TRBJ2-1, with D uncertain. The V end was cut by 6 bases, the J end by 0 bases, with 11 bases between. Germline V CDR1 and CDR2: KGHDR, SFDVKD. The CDR3 has 15 residues. CDR3 DNA: TGTGCCACCAGTCGGGCACTGAGCTCCTACAATGAGCAGTTCTTC. Protein product: CATSRALSSYNEQFF.

This rearrangement joins TRBV4-2 to TRBJ2-3; TRBD1 aligns across 8 bases. Germline CDR1 reads LGHNA; CDR2 reads YNFKEQ. V was pared by 1 base and J by 5 bases, with 8 bases of the junction left unmatched. This CDR3 contains 16 residues. CDR3: CASSQGSGGTVDTQYF. The CDR3 region has the DNA TGTGCCAGCAGCCAAGGTTCAGGGGGCACTGTAGATACGCAGTATTTT.

This chain uses TRBV18 with TRBJ2-7; the D call may be TRBD1 or TRBD2 (5 bases each). CDR1 and CDR2 from the germline V gene are KGHSH and LQKENI. The V end lost 0 bases, the J end lost 6 bases, and 12 bases lay between the germline ends. The CDR3 extends over 14 amino acids. CDR3 nucleotides: TGTGCCAGCTCACCACCGGGCAGGGCGGGCGAGCAGTACTTC. Protein: CASSPPGRAGEQYF.

J is TRBJ1-4 and V is TRBV6-6; 12 bases fit TRBD1. V lost 7 bases, J lost 10 bases, and 16 bases stayed unmatched. Per the germline V gene, CDR1 is MNHNY and CDR2 is SVGAGI (reference sequence). There are 17 residues in the CDR3. DNA of the CDR3: TGTGCCAGCAATCGGGGGACAGGGGGCGCTGGGGCCGGAAAACTGTTTTTT. It specifies CASNRGTGGAGAGKLFF.

This sequence joins TRBV7-6 and TRBJ2-2; TRBD2 matches 12 bases. Looked up from germline, CDR1 is SGHVS and CDR2 is FNYEAQ. Trimming took 2 bases from V and 4 from J; bases not matched to a gene: 8. CDR3 size: 18 residues. CDR3 in amino acids: CASSLMPSGRGGTGELFF. The CDR3 DNA is TGTGCCAGCAGCTTAATGCCTAGCGGGAGGGGAGGCACCGGGGAGCTGTTTTTT.

The J gene is TRBJ2-7, the V gene TRBV19; D not resolved. The CDR3 extends over 13 amino acids. Between the trimmed V and J ends, which lost 4 bases and 0 bases, there was a span of 7 bases. CDR1 is LNHDA, CDR2 SQIVND, per germline (reference sequence). The CDR3 DNA is TGTGCCAGTAGTAGTCCGAGCTCCTACGAGCAGTACTTC. This gives the protein CASSSPSSYEQYF.

This clone was seen only a few times. In DNA, the CDR3 is TGTGCCAGCAGCCCAGGGGCGACGGACGATCAGCCCCAGCATTTT. Translating it yields CASSPGATDDQPQHF. The chain has TRBV7-2 and TRBJ1-5, with TRBD1 as a possible D gene (6 bases). CDR3 length: 15 residues. Germline lookup yields CDR1 SGHTA and CDR2 FQGNSA. Trimming pared 5 bases from V and 5 bases from J, leaving 16 bases between.

The chain uses TRBV3-1 (or the pseudogene TRBV3-2) and TRBJ2-7; TRBD2 might be the D (5 bases). V dropped 0 bases and J dropped 0 bases, with 18 bases sitting between them. The CDR3 spans 18 residues. Germline assignment: CDR1 LGHDT and CDR2 YNNKEL (reference sequence). The CDR3 region is CASSQDPRSRERSYEQYF. Written as DNA, the CDR3 is TGTGCCAGCAGCCAAGATCCCCGCTCCCGGGAACGCTCCTACGAGCAGTACTTC.

This sequence joins TRBV19 and TRBJ1-1; D call uncertain. Trimming removed 3 bases at V and 0 bases at J, with 14 bases between. CDR1 and CDR2 from the germline V gene are LNHDA and SQIVND (reference sequence). There are 16 residues in the CDR3. The CDR3 is CASSISPGPLNTEAFF. The CDR3 bases are TGTGCCAGTAGTATTTCGCCGGGTCCACTGAACACTGAAGCTTTCTTT.

This clone appeared a single time. DNA of the CDR3: TGTGCCAGCGGCATTCCTCAGGGGGCGTATAATTCACCCCTCCACTTT. It encodes CASGIPQGAYNSPLHF. The gene calls are TRBV7-2 and TRBJ1-6; 8 bases align to TRBD1. Losses at the gene ends were 8 bases for V and 4 bases for J; bases not matched to a gene: 10. Germline loops: CDR1 SGHTA, CDR2 FQGNSA. CDR3 length: 16 residues.

V is TRBV5-4 and J is TRBJ2-1, with 10 bases aligning to TRBD2. Germline CDR1 reads SGHNT; CDR2 reads YYREEE (reference sequence). This CDR3 is built from 16 residues. Trimming cost V 5 bases and J 2 bases; bases outside gene matches: 7. CDR3 loop: CASRSSGTSAYNEQFF. Here the CDR3 DNA reads TGTGCCAGCAGGTCTTCCGGGACTAGCGCCTACAATGAGCAGTTCTTC.

This clone has a handful of counts. Within the sample, other DNA sequences also encode this same CDR3. The CDR3 is CASSPAGYEQYF. The CDR3 bases are TGTGCCAGCAGCCCAGCTGGGTACGAGCAGTACTTC. The rearrangement uses TRBV7-9 and TRBJ2-7; no clear D. Trimming removed 5 bases from V and 4 bases from J, with 9 bases in between. CDR1 is SEHNR, CDR2 FQNEAQ, per germline (reference sequence). The CDR3 consists of 12 residues. The full variable domain, its missing parts supplied by reference TRBV7-9 and TRBJ2-7, is DTGVSQNPRHKITKRGQNVTFRCDPISEHNRLYWYRQTLGQGPEFLTYFQNEAQLEKSRLLSDRFSAERPKGSFSTLEIQRTEQGDSAMYLCASSPAGYEQYFGPGTRLTVT.

The V call is TRBV14, the J call TRBJ1-1, with D perhaps TRBD1 (5 bases). V shed 1 base and J shed 9 bases, with 15 bases lying between them. The length of the CDR3 is 14 residues. From germline, CDR1 is SGHDN and CDR2 FVKESK. The CDR3, as DNA: TGTGCCAGCAGCCAAGGTTTAGGGGCGCGGAAAGCTTTCTTT. Protein sequence: CASSQGLGARKAFF.

V gene TRBV16 combines with J gene TRBJ1-2, with TRBD1 matching over 8 bases. V dropped 4 bases and J dropped 10; count of bases not matched to a gene: 11. Germline-derived CDR1 and CDR2 are KGHSY and FQNENV. CDR3 length: 14 residues. DNA of the CDR3: TGTGCCAGCAGCCCCCACTGGACAGGGATAGACTACACCTTC. This codes for CASSPHWTGIDYTF. Together with reference TRBV16 and TRBJ1-2, the CDR3 gives the full variable domain: GEEVAQTPKHLVRGEGQKAKLYCAPIKGHSYVFWYQQVLKNEFKFLISFQNENVFDETGMPKERFSAKCLPNSPCSLEIQATKLEDSAVYFCASSPHWTGIDYTFGSGTRLTVV.

The sample holds one count of this clone. The J gene is TRBJ2-2, the V gene TRBV27, with a weak D call TRBD2 (5 bases). Germline CDR1 MNHEY, CDR2 SMNVEV (reference sequence). This CDR3 spans 15 amino acids. The V and J ends lost 7 bases and 2 bases respectively, with 14 bases between them. CDR3 in DNA: TGTGCCAGCACCAACAGCGGTAGCAACACCGGGGAGCTGTTTTTT. Its translation: CASTNSGSNTGELFF.

The chain uses TRBV25-1 and TRBJ2-5; no clear D gene. Germline CDR1 reads MGHDK; CDR2 reads SYGVNS. This CDR3 region has 11 residues. The V and J ends lost 4 bases and 5 bases respectively, with 5 bases between them. CDR3 DNA: TGTGCCAGCAGTGTTTCTGAGACCCAGTACTTC. Translation gives CASSVSETQYF.

The chain's CDR3 is CATSDSPSSKAFF. The CDR3 DNA reads TGTGCCACCAGTGACTCCCCGTCCTCGAAAGCTTTCTTT. The J gene is TRBJ1-1, the V gene TRBV24-1; D is undetermined. This CDR3 is built from 13 residues. CDR1 KGHDR and CDR2 SFDVKD come from the germline V gene. The V gene lost 4 bases and the J gene lost 9 bases, with 14 bases spanning the gap.

The chain recombines TRBV4-1 with TRBJ2-1; a possible D gene is TRBD2 (5 bases). Germline CDR1 is MGHRA and CDR2 is YSYEKL. Trimming took 3 bases from V and 6 from J, leaving 9 bases between them. The CDR3 spans 13 residues. The CDR3 sequence: CASSHPGSNEQFF. The CDR3, as DNA: TGCGCCAGCAGCCACCCGGGGTCCAATGAGCAGTTCTTC.

J is TRBJ2-5 and V is TRBV5-4, with 14 bases aligning to TRBD2. The germline V gene encodes CDR1 SGHNT and CDR2 YYREEE (reference sequence). V shed 0 bases and J 3 bases; nucleotides not matched to a gene: 4. The length of the CDR3 is 17 residues. As DNA, the CDR3 is TGTGCCAGCAGCTTGGTGACTAGCGGGGGGGCCAAAGAGACCCAGTACTTC. Protein sequence: CASSLVTSGGAKETQYF. The whole variable domain, remainder taken from reference TRBV5-4 and TRBJ2-5, is ETGVTQSPTHLIKTRGQQVTLRCSSQSGHNTVSWYQQALGQGPQFIFQYYREEENGRGNFPPRFSGLQFPNYSSELNVNALELDDSALYLCASSLVTSGGAKETQYFGPGTRLLVL.

This rearrangement joins TRBV9 to TRBJ1-5; TRBD1 matches at 9 bases. The CDR3 is 14 amino acids. The germline gives CDR1 SGDLS, CDR2 YYNGEE. After removal of 4 bases from V and 4 bases from J, the junction contained 3 bases not matched to a gene. In nucleotides, the CDR3 is TGTGCCAGCAGCCCGGGACAGGGTAATCAGCCCCAGCATTTT. Protein: CASSPGQGNQPQHF.

The chain carries TRBV18 and TRBJ2-2; 11 bases line up with TRBD2. Looked up from germline, CDR1 is KGHSH and CDR2 is LQKENI. The J segment lost 5 bases and the V segment lost 4 bases, leaving 15 bases of the junction unmatched. This CDR3 spans 19 amino acids. CDR3 region: CASSLDTGTSGGRTGELFF. CDR3 nucleotides: TGTGCCAGCTCACTGGACACCGGGACTAGCGGAGGAAGGACCGGGGAGCTGTTTTTT.

Here the CDR3 reads CASSLGGPRTHNQPQHF. DNA for the CDR3: TGTGCCAGCAGTTTGGGGGGCCCCAGAACCCACAATCAGCCCCAGCATTTT. This sequence joins TRBV28 and TRBJ1-5; D might be TRBD1 (6 bases). The length of the CDR3 is 17 residues. Germline assignment: CDR1 MDHEN and CDR2 SYDVKM. V gave up 3 bases and J gave up 3 bases, with 18 bases separating them. The full variable domain, in which reference TRBV28 and TRBJ1-5 provide the parts outside the CDR3, is DVKVTQSSRYLVKRTGEKVFLECVQDMDHENMFWYRQDPGLGLRLIYFSYDVKMKEKGDIPEGYSVSREKKERFSLILESASTNQTSMYLCASSLGGPRTHNQPQHFGDGTRLSIL.